The clone carrying this TCR beta chain was found many times. TCRdb re-analysed the RACE reads in MiXCR, keeping a single row per CDR3 protein. The sample lists about 78,000 distinct CDR3 sequences; about 8% were seen once. This entry is derived from a study of human T cells and chemical hapten exposure. Sample time point: patch test 2, 6 weeks after DPC sensitization. Treatment: therapeutic diphenylcyclopropenone sensitization with weekly scalp DPC. From germline, CDR1 is SGHTA and CDR2 FQGNSA. The V gene lost 7 bases and the J gene lost 0 bases, with 13 bases spanning the gap. The CDR3 spans 14 residues.

The receptor was isolated from a woman aged 45-65 years with alopecia areata. Some clones in this sample may be carry-over from other donors' samples. The sample consisted of whole blood, taken in connection with sensitization to the hapten diphenylcyclopropenone (DPC). The chain combines TRBV7-2 with TRBJ2-7; the D gene is possibly TRBD2 (5 bases). CDR3 protein: CASTPWRSSYEQYF. CDR3 in DNA: TGTGCCAGCACTCCCTGGAGGAGCTCCTACGAGCAGTACTTC. Complete variable domain (other parts from reference TRBV7-2 and TRBJ2-7): GAGVSQSPSNKVTEKGKDVELRCDPISGHTALYWYRQSLGQGLEFLIYFQGNSAPDKSGLPSDRFSAERTGGSVSTLTIQRTQQEDSAVYLCASTPWRSSYEQYFGPGTRLTVT.